One sample yielded the 21 T cell receptor beta chains listed below, sequenced in a study of cytomegalovirus exposure and HLA in healthy donors. Generated by immunoSEQ multiplex PCR, the TCRdb table keeps only in-frame clones and is missing some. Seen here are more than 250,000 clones, 87% observed once, and the top ten hold roughly 1.2%. Sequenced sample: PBMCs. The receptors were sampled from a woman aged 25 to 39 in good health and CMV-seropositive.

V and J are TRBV2 and TRBJ2-3; D is tentatively TRBD1 or TRBD2 (5 bases each). Germline lookup yields CDR1 SNHLY and CDR2 FYNNEI. V was shortened by 6 bases and J by 0 bases, with 13 bases between the two germline ends. The CDR3 contains 15 residues. The CDR3 nucleotides read TGTGCCAGCAGCGTTAGGGGCGGGAGCACAGATACGCAGTATTTT. This sequence encodes CASSVRGGSTDTQYF. The variable domain in full, with the rest retrieved from reference TRBV2 and TRBJ2-3, is EPEVTQTPSHQVTQMGQEVILRCVPISNHLYFYWYRQILGQKVEFLVSFYNNEISEKSEIFDDQFSVERPDGSNFTLKIRSTKLEDSAMYFCASSVRGGSTDTQYFGPGTRLTVL.

The chain couples TRBV10-1 to TRBJ1-2; 9 bases line up with TRBD1. V shed 2 bases, J shed 7 bases, and the junction held 2 bases outside the gene matches. The germline CDR1 and CDR2 sequences are WNHNN and SYGVQD (reference sequence). The CDR3 is 13 residues long. The CDR3 is CASSEPGQGGYTF. The CDR3, as DNA: TGCGCCAGCAGTGAGCCGGGACAGGGTGGCTACACCTTC.

The chain joins TRBV5-1 to TRBJ2-2, with D perhaps being TRBD1 or TRBD2 (5 bases each). The CDR3 has 15 amino acids. Germline loops: CDR1 SGHRS, CDR2 YFSETQ. The V end was cut by 7 bases, the J end by 2 bases, with 15 bases between. CDR3 in amino acids: CASRPGTGNTGELFF. As DNA, the CDR3 is TGCGCCAGCCGTCCCGGGACGGGAAACACCGGGGAGCTGTTTTTT.

This clone was detected a few times. This CDR3 is also generated by other DNA sequences in the sample. The rearrangement links TRBV27 to TRBJ2-5, with D maybe TRBD2 (5 bases). This CDR3 has 12 amino acids. Germline CDR1 MNHEY, CDR2 SMNVEV (reference sequence). Trimming took off 2 bases at V and 5 bases at J, with 6 bases between the two ends. As DNA, the CDR3 is TGTGCCAGCAGTTTAACGGGGGAGACCCAGTACTTC. Its protein is CASSLTGETQYF.

This chain connects TRBV29-1 to TRBJ2-5, with TRBD1 matching over 7 bases. This CDR3 comprises 13 residues. With 0 bases clipped from V and 7 bases from J, the junction kept 5 bases outside the gene matches. The germline V gene encodes CDR1 SQVTM and CDR2 ANQGSEA. The CDR3 sequence is CSVEDRQGSTQYF. CDR3 DNA: TGCAGCGTTGAAGACCGACAGGGCTCGACCCAGTACTTC.

CDR3: CASIGGSGEETQYF. The CDR3 DNA is TGCGCCAGCATAGGAGGGAGTGGGGAAGAGACCCAGTACTTC. The genes are TRBV10-2 and TRBJ2-5; TRBD2 might be the D (6 bases). The CDR3 runs 14 residues. V gave up 7 bases and J gave up 3 bases, with 15 bases separating them. Germline-derived CDR1 and CDR2 are WSHSY and SAAADI.

The chain combines TRBV27 with TRBJ2-7, with 8 bases aligning to TRBD1. Germline CDR1 is MNHEY and CDR2 is SMNVEV (reference sequence). V was pared by 5 bases and J by 1 base, with 7 bases of the junction left unmatched. The CDR3 length is 15 residues. The CDR3 sequence is CASSIRTGSSYEQYF. For the CDR3, the DNA is TGTGCCAGCAGTATCCGGACAGGGAGTTCCTACGAGCAGTACTTC.

The chain links TRBV9 to TRBJ2-7, with a possible D match to TRBD1 (6 bases). V shed 5 bases and J shed 3 bases, with 18 bases lying between them. The CDR3 has 15 amino acids. Germline loops: CDR1 SGDLS, CDR2 YYNGEE. CDR3 DNA: TGTGCCAGCAGTAAGGGGACATCCCCGATCTACGAGCAGTACTTC. Translated: CASSKGTSPIYEQYF.

V and J are TRBV27 and TRBJ1-2; D is unresolved. CDR3 length: 15 amino acids. V lost 1 base, J lost 7 bases, and 16 bases lay in between. The germline V gene has CDR1 MNHEY and CDR2 SMNVEV (reference sequence). This CDR3 reads CASSLYSTARRGYTF. The CDR3 DNA is TGTGCCAGCAGTTTATATAGTACAGCCAGACGTGGCTACACCTTC.

V gene TRBV6-1 combines with J gene TRBJ1-4, with 10 bases matching TRBD1. Germline V gene sequence: CDR1 MNHNS, CDR2 SASEGT. The CDR3 covers 16 residues. The trim removed 3 bases at V and 7 bases at J, leaving 8 bases unmatched. The CDR3 sequence: CASSEGDRGPGEKLFF. The CDR3 DNA sequence: TGTGCCAGCAGTGAGGGGGACAGGGGTCCCGGTGAAAAACTGTTTTTT.

The chain carries TRBV6-1 and TRBJ2-7; 8 bases fit TRBD1. Germline V gives CDR1 MNHNS, CDR2 SASEGT. Trimming cost V 4 bases and J 5 bases; bases outside gene matches: 13. The CDR3 consists of 16 residues. In nucleotides, the CDR3 is TGTGCCAGCAGTGGCCCCCGGCAGGGGGCGAAAAACGAGCAGTACTTC. It yields the protein CASSGPRQGAKNEQYF.

The chain links TRBV7-6 to TRBJ1-2, with 7 bases fitting TRBD1. V lost 5 bases to trimming and J lost 7 bases; unmatched junction nucleotides: 10. The CDR3 is 14 amino acids. Germline V gene data show CDR1 as SGHVS and CDR2 as FNYEAQ. CDR3 DNA: TGTGCCAGCAGCGCAATAACAGGGGAAGGTGGCTACACCTTC. This sequence encodes CASSAITGEGGYTF.

The genes are TRBV11-3 and TRBJ2-2; D is uncertain. CDR1 and CDR2 (germline): SGHNT, YENEEA. V dropped 1 base and J dropped 0 bases, with 9 bases sitting between them. The CDR3 is 16 amino acids. CDR3 region: CASSLVVWPNTGELFF. The CDR3 DNA reads TGTGCCAGCAGCTTAGTAGTCTGGCCGAACACCGGGGAGCTGTTTTTT. The whole variable domain, remainder taken from reference TRBV11-3 and TRBJ2-2, is EAGVVQSPRYKIIEKKQPVAFWCNPISGHNTLYWYLQNLGQGPELLIRYENEEAVDDSQLPKDRFSAERLKGVDSTLKIQPAELGDSAVYLCASSLVVWPNTGELFFGEGSRLTVL.

This clone was counted once. This chain uses TRBV4-3 with TRBJ2-7; 7 bases agree with TRBD1. V lost 0 bases to trimming and J lost 2 bases; unmatched junction nucleotides: 4. CDR1 is LGHNA and CDR2 is YSLEER in the germline V gene. The CDR3 runs 15 residues. The CDR3 loop reads CASSQDRQGPYEQYF. CDR3 DNA: TGCGCCAGCAGCCAAGATAGACAGGGACCCTACGAGCAGTACTTC.

This chain links TRBV28 with TRBJ1-5; TRBD1 is a possible D gene (6 bases). The V gene's germline CDR1 is MDHEN and CDR2 SYDVKM. With 2 bases removed from V and 3 bases from J, the gap between germline ends came to 8 bases. The CDR3 runs 14 residues. The CDR3 reads CASSLGGPNQPQHF. The CDR3 DNA sequence: TGTGCCAGCAGTTTAGGGGGGCCCAATCAGCCCCAGCATTTT.

This CDR3 reads CASRMDSQDHTQYF. The CDR3 bases are TGTGCCAGCAGGATGGACAGTCAGGATCATACGCAGTATTTT. J is TRBJ2-3 and V is TRBV21-1; the listed D gene, TRBD1, was not tested against the DNA. TRBV21-1 is shown as a pseudogene. This CDR3 is built from 14 residues.

The chain is built from TRBV6-5 and TRBJ1-1; tentative D call: TRBD1 (5 bases). The CDR3 is 15 amino acids. CDR1 and CDR2 from the germline V gene are MNHEY and SVGAGI. V was clipped by 1 base and J by 1 base, with 10 bases between them. In DNA, the CDR3 is TGTGCCAGCAGTTACTTGGGGACGGGGAACACTGAAGCTTTCTTT. This gives the protein CASSYLGTGNTEAFF.

This clone was seen once. J is TRBJ2-5 and V is TRBV6-6, with 9 bases that match TRBD1. The V segment lost 5 bases and the J segment 1 base; nucleotides outside the gene matches: 5. The CDR3 is 15 amino acids. Germline CDR1 and CDR2: MNHNY and SVGAGI (reference sequence). CDR3 in amino acids: CASSPSTGGQETQYF. The CDR3 nucleotides are TGTGCCAGCAGTCCATCGACAGGGGGCCAAGAGACCCAGTACTTC.

The rearrangement joins TRBV5-1 to TRBJ2-7; 8 bases match TRBD2. CDR1 and CDR2 (germline): SGHRS, YFSETQ. The CDR3 extends over 16 amino acids. Losses at the gene ends were 2 bases for V and 2 bases for J; bases not matched to a gene: 9. CDR3 in DNA: TGCGCCAGCAGCTTCGCGGGTGGAGCGGGAGCCTACGAGCAGTACTTC. Protein sequence: CASSFAGGAGAYEQYF.

This clone has a single count. This chain joins TRBV10-1 and TRBJ1-1; 7 bases match TRBD1. Germline V gene data show CDR1 as WNHNN and CDR2 as SYGVQD (reference sequence). The V segment lost 2 bases and the J segment 7 bases; nucleotides outside the gene matches: 4. The CDR3 has 13 amino acids. Here the CDR3 DNA reads TGCGCCAGCAGTGAGAAGGGACAGCGTGAAGCTTTCTTT. Its protein is CASSEKGQREAFF.

The sample holds a few counts of this clone. Other DNA sequences within the sample encode an identical CDR3. This chain links TRBV20-1 with TRBJ2-5; the D is unclear. V shed 1 base and J shed 5 bases, with 2 bases lying between them. Germline V lookup: CDR1 DFQATT, CDR2 SNEGSKA (reference sequence). This CDR3 has 10 amino acids. As DNA, the CDR3 is TGCAGTGCTAGAGTGGAGACCCAGTACTTC. Its protein product is CSARVETQYF.